This T cell receptor beta chain is from a study of T cell responses to AZD1222 COVID-19 vaccine. Study results and limitations: Baseline testing showed seropositivity in only six AZD1222 recipients. Unmutated regions of variants are reportedly targeted by nearly half of spike-specific TCRs. White British people made up most donors, females outnumbered males, and clonal diversity was possibly underestimated.

CDR3 length equals 14 residues. Germline V lookup: CDR1 SGHVS, CDR2 FQNEAQ. V was pared by 1 base and J by 3 bases, with 9 bases between. Clones were sequenced by immunoSEQ multiplex PCR, and TCRdb holds only the in-frame ones, with some missing. The table lists around 160,000 clones, under 95% of them singletons. A word on this clone: Its antigen remains unknown.

The sequences come from peripheral blood, collected on day 0 of MenACWY control vaccination. This chain joins TRBV7-8 and TRBJ1-2; D remains unclear. This clonotype was sampled from an adult in good health. This CDR3 is CASSLDAPDYGYTF. In DNA, the CDR3 is TGTGCCAGCAGCTTAGACGCCCCAGACTATGGCTACACCTTC.